This passage covers 30 T cell receptor beta chains from one sample sequenced in a study of cytomegalovirus exposure and HLA in healthy donors. 60 Vbeta and 13 Jbeta primers were used in PCR. Only in-frame clones appear in the TCRdb table, and some are missing; sequencing was by immunoSEQ multiplex PCR. Among about 160,000 clones, around four fifths were seen once, and the ten largest hold 1.5% to 2%. The sample comprised PBMCs. Source of these receptors: a woman in her late teens or twenties in good health and CMV-seronegative.

The CDR3 spells CASSQVGVAGLRYF. CDR3 coding DNA: TGCGCCAGCAGCCAGGTAGGGGTGGCAGGCCTAAGATACTTC. This chain joins TRBV4-1 and TRBJ2-7; tentatively, D is TRBD1 (5 bases). CDR3 length equals 14 residues. Per the germline V gene, CDR1 is MGHRA and CDR2 is YSYEKL. V shed 3 bases and J shed 13 bases, with 22 bases lying between them.

The V and J genes are TRBV11-2 and TRBJ2-7; a weak D match, TRBD1 (5 bases). The V and J ends lost 0 bases and 3 bases respectively, with 9 bases between them. CDR1 and CDR2 (germline): SGHAT, FQNNGV. This CDR3 comprises 14 residues. This CDR3 is CASSLDQTVYEQYF. The CDR3 DNA is TGTGCCAGCAGCTTAGATCAGACAGTCTACGAGCAGTACTTC.

This chain uses TRBV5-1 with TRBJ2-1, with TRBD1 matching over 9 bases. The CDR3 is 14 residues long. The ends lost 0 bases at V and 7 bases at J; junction bases unmatched: 2. In germline, CDR1 is SGHRS, CDR2 YFSETQ. The CDR3 sequence is CASSLATGGNEQFF. The CDR3 nucleotides are TGCGCCAGCAGCTTGGCGACAGGGGGGAATGAGCAGTTCTTC.

The CDR3 sequence is CATSSDREIDNEQFF. The CDR3 nucleotides are TGTGCCACCAGCAGCGACAGGGAGATCGACAATGAGCAGTTCTTC. The V gene is TRBV15, the J gene TRBJ2-1, with TRBD1 identical over 7 bases. The CDR3 has 15 amino acids. The V gene end was trimmed by 3 bases and the J gene end by 5 bases; junction bases not matched to a gene: 7. In germline, CDR1 is LNHNV, CDR2 YYDKDF (reference sequence).

This sequence joins TRBV28 and TRBJ1-6, with a possible D match to TRBD1 (6 bases). V lost 6 bases, J lost 13 bases, and 13 bases lay in between. The V gene's germline CDR1 is MDHEN and CDR2 SYDVKM. The CDR3 is 12 residues long. The DNA of the CDR3 is TGTGCCAGCAGGAGTTTACAGGGTCCCCTCCACTTT. It specifies CASRSLQGPLHF. Full variable domain (rest looked up from reference TRBV28 and TRBJ1-6): DVKVTQSSRYLVKRTGEKVFLECVQDMDHENMFWYRQDPGLGLRLIYFSYDVKMKEKGDIPEGYSVSREKKERFSLILESASTNQTSMYLCASRSLQGPLHFGNGTRLTVT.

This clone was detected only a few times. The chain's CDR3 is CASSSLVVETQYF. The DNA for the CDR3 is TGTGCCAGCAGCTCCCTTGTAGTAGAGACCCAGTACTTC. This chain uses TRBV7-2 with TRBJ2-5; D not resolved. V was cut by 4 bases and J by 4 bases, with 10 bases left in between. CDR3 length: 13 amino acids. The V gene's germline CDR1 is SGHTA and CDR2 FQGNSA.

The chain joins TRBV9 to TRBJ1-6; D may be TRBD1 (5 bases). The germline gives CDR1 SGDLS, CDR2 YYNGEE. The CDR3 covers 13 residues. Trimming pared 4 bases from V and 6 bases from J, leaving 8 bases between. The CDR3: CASSRQGNSPLHF. The CDR3 region has the DNA TGTGCCAGCAGCAGGCAGGGTAATTCACCCCTCCACTTT. Variable domain in full (rest from reference TRBV9 and TRBJ1-6): DSGVTQTPKHLITATGQRVTLRCSPRSGDLSVYWYQQSLDQGLQFLIQYYNGEERAKGNILERFSAQQFPDLHSELNLSSLELGDSALYFCASSRQGNSPLHFGNGTRLTVT.

V gene TRBV2 combines with J gene TRBJ1-4; 8 bases agree with TRBD1. Germline assignment: CDR1 SNHLY and CDR2 FYNNEI. The V segment lost 5 bases and the J segment 8 bases; nucleotides outside the gene matches: 1. This CDR3 comprises 12 residues. The CDR3 reads CASSRDREKLFF. CDR3 sequence (DNA): TGTGCCAGCAGTAGGGACAGGGAAAAACTGTTTTTT.

Of note for this clone: Other nucleotide sequences from this sample produce the same CDR3. The chain is built from TRBV2 and TRBJ2-7, with D possibly TRBD1 on 6 matching bases. CDR3 size: 12 residues. Germline CDR1 reads SNHLY; CDR2 reads FYNNEI. The V end lost 4 bases, the J end lost 3 bases, and 7 bases lay between the germline ends. CDR3 DNA sequence: TGTGCCAGCAGTGTACAGGGCTACGAGCAGTACTTC. Residues: CASSVQGYEQYF.

This clone occurred once. This chain uses TRBV9 with TRBJ1-6; the match to TRBD1 covers 10 bases. The germline CDR1 and CDR2 sequences are SGDLS and YYNGEE. The CDR3 totals 15 residues. Trimming cost V 0 bases and J 8 bases; bases outside gene matches: 2. CDR3 loop: CASSVGDRGYSPLHF. The CDR3 bases are TGTGCCAGCAGCGTAGGGGACAGGGGTTATTCACCCCTCCACTTT.

As for this clone: The same CDR3 can be traced to other DNA sequences in this sample. The chain carries TRBV7-8 and TRBJ2-7; perhaps TRBD2 as D (6 bases). CDR1 is SGHVS, CDR2 FQNEAQ, per germline. The CDR3 is 13 amino acids. Trimming shortened V by 4 bases and J by 2 bases, and 9 bases separated the two germline ends. The chain's CDR3 is CASSSGTPYEQYF. The CDR3 coding sequence is TGTGCCAGCAGCTCGGGGACTCCCTACGAGCAGTACTTC. Using reference TRBV7-8 and TRBJ2-7 for the parts outside the CDR3, the full variable domain is GAGVSQSPRYKVAKRGQDVALRCDPISGHVSLFWYQQALGQGPEFLTYFQNEAQLDKSGLPSDRFFAERPEGSVSTLKIQRTQQEDSAVYLCASSSGTPYEQYFGPGTRLTVT.

The DNA for the CDR3 is TGTGCCAGTATGGACTTGTTTGGTTCGTCAACTAATGAAAAACTGTTTTTT. Amino acids: CASMDLFGSSTNEKLFF. The genes are TRBV19 and TRBJ1-4; D is undetermined. Germline assignment: CDR1 LNHDA and CDR2 SQIVND (reference sequence). This CDR3 has 17 residues. Trimming pared 7 bases from V and 0 bases from J, leaving 18 bases between.

The chain employs TRBV2 and TRBJ1-6; D is uncertain. The CDR3 length is 14 residues. V was trimmed by 8 bases and J by 6 bases, leaving 14 bases between them. Per the germline V gene, CDR1 is SNHLY and CDR2 is FYNNEI. The CDR3 region has the DNA TGTGCCAGCTTTCGGAGTATGCTTAATTCACCCCTCCACTTT. The encoded protein is CASFRSMLNSPLHF.

V and J are TRBV7-9 and TRBJ2-2; unclear D gene. With 1 base removed from V and 4 bases from J, the gap between germline ends came to 7 bases. The CDR3 extends over 14 amino acids. Germline values: CDR1 SEHNR, CDR2 FQNEAQ (reference sequence). The CDR3 DNA reads TGTGCCAGCAGCTTAGGGTCTAGCACCGGGGAGCTGTTTTTT. Translating it yields CASSLGSSTGELFF.

This chain joins TRBV10-1 and TRBJ2-1, with a possible D match to TRBD2 (5 bases). Germline CDR1 and CDR2: WNHNN and SYGVQD (reference sequence). V lost 5 bases to trimming and J lost 6 bases, with 11 bases between them. CDR3 size: 13 residues. CDR3 protein: CASSSGPGNEQFF. CDR3 DNA: TGCGCCAGCAGTAGCGGCCCCGGCAATGAGCAGTTCTTC.

The rearrangement uses TRBV2 and TRBJ1-5; the D is unclear. This CDR3 is built from 14 residues. Germline V gives CDR1 SNHLY, CDR2 FYNNEI. Trimming removed 2 bases from V and 1 base from J, with 6 bases in between. This chain's CDR3 is CASSEMGSNQPQHF. DNA for the CDR3: TGTGCCAGCAGTGAAATGGGCAGCAATCAGCCCCAGCATTTT. Full variable domain (outside the CDR3, taken from reference TRBV2 and TRBJ1-5): EPEVTQTPSHQVTQMGQEVILRCVPISNHLYFYWYRQILGQKVEFLVSFYNNEISEKSEIFDDQFSVERPDGSNFTLKIRSTKLEDSAMYFCASSEMGSNQPQHFGDGTRLSIL.

The CDR3 nucleotides read TGTGCCAGCCAACAGGCTTACACAGATACGCAGTATTTT. Translated, it gives CASQQAYTDTQYF. This chain links TRBV2 with TRBJ2-3; D is perhaps TRBD1 (5 bases). The V and J ends lost 8 bases and 2 bases respectively, with 11 bases between them. The CDR3 has 13 amino acids. Germline V gene data show CDR1 as SNHLY and CDR2 as FYNNEI.

The V gene is TRBV5-1, the J gene TRBJ2-2; D remains unclear. Trimming pared 0 bases from V and 8 bases from J, leaving 5 bases between. CDR3 length equals 12 residues. The V gene's germline CDR1 is SGHRS and CDR2 YFSETQ. The CDR3, as DNA: TGCGCCAGCAGCTTGGGGGCTGGGGAGCTGTTTTTT. It translates to CASSLGAGELFF.

The J gene is TRBJ1-4, the V gene TRBV28; D unclear. Germline-derived CDR1 and CDR2 are MDHEN and SYDVKM. V lost 4 bases and J 8 bases, leaving 8 bases between the germline ends. The length of the CDR3 is 12 residues. DNA of the CDR3: TGTGCCAGCAGTTCGCAGGTGGAAAAACTGTTTTTT. Amino acids: CASSSQVEKLFF. Combining the CDR3 with reference TRBV28 and TRBJ1-4 gives the whole variable domain DVKVTQSSRYLVKRTGEKVFLECVQDMDHENMFWYRQDPGLGLRLIYFSYDVKMKEKGDIPEGYSVSREKKERFSLILESASTNQTSMYLCASSSQVEKLFFGSGTQLSVL.

This clone came up a few times. V gene TRBV6-6 combines with J gene TRBJ1-1; 8 nucleotides line up with TRBD1. CDR1 MNHNY and CDR2 SVGAGI come from the germline V gene (reference sequence). V shed 2 bases, J shed 9 bases, and the junction held 8 bases outside the gene matches. This CDR3 is 14 amino acids long. The CDR3 here is CASSYAQGGPQAFF. The CDR3 nucleotides are TGTGCCAGCAGTTACGCACAGGGGGGCCCGCAAGCTTTCTTT.

The genes are TRBV5-1 and TRBJ1-1; D uncertain. CDR3 length: 14 amino acids. Germline lookup yields CDR1 SGHRS and CDR2 YFSETQ. The V gene lost 2 bases and the J gene lost 1 base, with 9 bases spanning the gap. The CDR3 protein is CASSFNIRNTEAFF. In DNA form, the CDR3 reads TGCGCCAGCAGCTTCAATATCAGGAACACTGAAGCTTTCTTT.

The gene calls are TRBV10-1 and TRBJ1-6, with 7 bases aligning to TRBD1. Per germline, CDR1 WNHNN and CDR2 SYGVQD (reference sequence). V trimming: 5 bases; J trimming: 10 bases; junction bases outside the gene matches: 8. This CDR3 is 14 amino acids long. The CDR3 reads CASSPGQWNSPLHF. DNA of the CDR3: TGCGCCAGCAGTCCGGGACAGTGGAACTCACCCCTCCACTTT.

The chain is built from TRBV10-3 and TRBJ2-7, with TRBD1 as a possible D gene (6 bases). With 0 bases removed from V and 0 bases from J, the gap between germline ends came to 9 bases. This CDR3 contains 15 residues. In germline, CDR1 is ENHRY, CDR2 SYGVKD. CDR3 DNA: TGTGCCATCAGTGAGTCTACAGGGCTCTCCTACGAGCAGTACTTC. Translation: CAISESTGLSYEQYF.

The chain employs TRBV27 and TRBJ2-5; D is ambiguous. The J call may not be correct, given that the DNA end is closer to TRBJ2-7. Germline assignment: CDR1 MNHEY and CDR2 SMNVEV (reference sequence). There are 11 residues in the CDR3. CDR3 DNA sequence: TGTGCCAGCAGCAATACCTACGAGCAGTACTTC. Residues: CASSNTYEQYF.

The chain recombines TRBV5-5 with TRBJ2-4, with D possibly matching TRBD1 (6 bases). Germline V gene lookup returns CDR1 SGHKS and CDR2 YYEKEE (reference sequence). This CDR3 comprises 14 residues. Trimming cost V 3 bases and J 8 bases, with 15 bases left between them. This CDR3 reads CASSYDTGRDIQYF. The CDR3 DNA follows: TGTGCCAGCAGCTATGACACAGGGCGGGACATTCAGTACTTC. Full variable domain (rest looked up from reference TRBV5-5 and TRBJ2-4): DAGVTQSPTHLIKTRGQQVTLRCSPISGHKSVSWYQQVLGQGPQFIFQYYEKEERGRGNFPDRFSARQFPNYSSELNVNALLLGDSALYLCASSYDTGRDIQYFGAGTRLSVL.

J is TRBJ1-1 and V is TRBV11-1, with TRBD1 matching over 7 bases. CDR3 length equals 14 residues. Germline V gene sequence: CDR1 SGHAT, CDR2 FQDESV (reference sequence). V lost 5 bases, J lost 7 bases, and 10 bases stayed unmatched. The CDR3 sequence: CASSTGQARLEAFF. CDR3 bases: TGTGCCAGCAGCACAGGACAGGCCAGACTTGAAGCTTTCTTT.

This clone was observed a few times. The chain is built from TRBV7-3 and TRBJ2-2; 9 nucleotides align to TRBD2. The CDR3 covers 16 residues. V dropped 1 base and J dropped 1; count of bases not matched to a gene: 1. Per germline, CDR1 SGHTA and CDR2 FQGTGA. Written as DNA, the CDR3 is TGTGCCAGCAGCTTAAAAGCGGGAGGGAACACCGGGGAGCTGTTTTTT. Its protein is CASSLKAGGNTGELFF.

The chain is built from TRBV5-1 and TRBJ1-4; 8 bases fit TRBD1. The germline gives CDR1 SGHRS, CDR2 YFSETQ. The CDR3 length is 15 residues. The trim removed 4 bases at V and 8 bases at J, leaving 10 bases unmatched. CDR3 amino acids: CASSPRQGAWEKLFF. The CDR3 nucleotides read TGCGCCAGCAGCCCCAGGCAGGGGGCGTGGGAAAAACTGTTTTTT. The variable domain in full, completed from reference TRBV5-1 and TRBJ1-4, reads KAGVTQTPRYLIKTRGQQVTLSCSPISGHRSVSWYQQTPGQGLQFLFEYFSETQRNKGNFPGRFSGRQFSNSRSEMNVSTLELGDSALYLCASSPRQGAWEKLFFGSGTQLSVL.

In DNA form, the CDR3 reads TGTGCCAGTAGTATTTCGACAGGCCCTAACTATGGCTACACCTTC. It translates to CASSISTGPNYGYTF. The chain carries TRBV19 and TRBJ1-2, with D possibly matching TRBD1 (6 bases). The CDR3 totals 15 residues. The germline gives CDR1 LNHDA, CDR2 SQIVND (reference sequence). The ends were cut back, 3 bases at V and 0 bases at J, with 11 bases in the middle. Based on the CDR3 plus reference TRBV19 and TRBJ1-2, the full variable domain is DGGITQSPKYLFRKEGQNVTLSCEQNLNHDAMYWYRQDPGQGLRLIYYSQIVNDFQKGDIAEGYSVSREKKESFPLTVTSAQKNPTAFYLCASSISTGPNYGYTFGSGTRLTVV.

This clone has just a few counts. V usage is TRBV5-1 and J usage is TRBJ2-3; a weak D match, TRBD1 (6 bases). With 2 bases removed from V and 1 base from J, the gap between germline ends came to 14 bases. Per the germline V gene, CDR1 is SGHRS and CDR2 is YFSETQ. There are 16 residues in the CDR3. Written as DNA, the CDR3 is TGCGCCAGCAGCTTACAGGGTGAAGTGGGCACAGATACGCAGTATTTT. As protein: CASSLQGEVGTDTQYF.